Listed below are T cell receptor beta chains from one sample, sequenced in a study of CD8+ T cells in alopecia areata. Some clones are missing from TCRdb's copy, which holds only in-frame ones; the method was immunoSEQ multiplex PCR. The table lists some 100,000 clones, roughly 60% of them singletons. Sequencing used CD8+ T cells sorted from blood, obtained at week 4, from a patient treated with tofacitinib. The receptor source for this set is a human donor with alopecia areata. CDR3s include the opening cysteine and the closing phenylalanine or tryptophan. A D gene is named only where the DNA matches it firmly. Size values are once, few and many counts, or a class for expanded clones, and some rows have none.

CDR3aa	CDR3nt	abundance	v_gene	j_gene	d_gene
CAWSRRGDEQFF	TGTGCCTGGAGTCGAAGGGGGGATGAGCAGTTCTTC	.	TRBV30	TRBJ2-1	.
CASFETGREGYTF	TGTGCCAGCTTCGAAACAGGGAGGGAGGGCTACACCTTC	.	TRBV27	TRBJ1-2	.
CASGPLSSYEQYF	TGTGCCAGCGGTCCTTTAAGCTCCTACGAGCAGTACTTC	.	TRBV27	TRBJ2-7	.
CAWSKGLYEQYF	TGTGCCTGGAGTAAAGGGTTGTACGAGCAGTACTTC	.	TRBV30	TRBJ2-7	.
CASSQVDAGGALTGELFF	TGCGCCAGCAGCCAAGTGGATGCGGGGGGGGCTCTAACCGGGGAGCTGTTTTTT	.	TRBV4-1	TRBJ2-2	TRBD2
CAWRERGQWDETQYF	TGTGCCTGGAGGGAGAGAGGACAGTGGGACGAGACCCAGTACTTC	.	TRBV30	TRBJ2-5	.
CAWTPDSFQETQYF	TGTGCCTGGACCCCGGACAGTTTCCAAGAGACCCAGTACTTC	.	TRBV30	TRBJ2-5	.
CSVGETGSWEETQYF	TGCAGCGTTGGGGAGACAGGTTCCTGGGAAGAGACCCAGTACTTC	.	TRBV29-1	TRBJ2-5	.
CASSQSGEQPQHF	TGTGCCAGCAGCCAATCAGGGGAACAGCCCCAGCATTTT	.	TRBV5-6	TRBJ1-5	.
CASSWTVYTQYF	TGTGCCAGCAGTTGGACAGTTTATACGCAGTATTTT	once	TRBV28	TRBJ2-3	.
CSDEGVENIQYF	TGCAGCGACGAGGGAGTAGAAAACATTCAGTACTTC	.	TRBV29-1	TRBJ2-4	.
CASSFTSGETDTQYF	TGTGCCAGCAGCTTTACTAGCGGGGAGACAGATACGCAGTATTTT	.	TRBV7-9	TRBJ2-3	TRBD2
CASSSSAGHPSYNEQFF	TGTGCCAGCAGCTCTAGTGCGGGACATCCCTCCTACAATGAGCAGTTCTTC	few	TRBV27	TRBJ2-1	.
CASSPRETQYF	TGTGCCAGCAGCCCCCGGGAGACCCAGTACTTC	.	TRBV7-9	TRBJ2-5	.
CACLEGYGYTF	TGTGCCTGCCTAGAGGGGTATGGCTACACCTTC	.	TRBV30	TRBJ1-2	.
CASSSDISGANVLTF	TGTGCCAGCAGCTCCGATATTAGCGGGGCCAACGTCCTGACTTTC	few	TRBV5-6	TRBJ2-6	.
CAWSGWGTRGGELFF	TGTGCCTGGAGTGGCTGGGGGACCCGCGGCGGGGAGCTGTTTTTT	.	TRBV30	TRBJ2-2	.
CASFPGPHGLDEQFF	TGTGCCAGTTTCCCGGGACCCCACGGCCTAGATGAGCAGTTCTTC	.	TRBV2	TRBJ2-1	.
CATRQGFEAFF	TGTGCCACTAGACAGGGGTTTGAAGCTTTCTTT	.	TRBV25-1	TRBJ1-1	TRBD1
CAWSVSTGEAYEQYF	TGTGCCTGGAGTGTCTCGACAGGGGAGGCCTACGAGCAGTACTTC	.	TRBV30	TRBJ2-7	TRBD1
CSADRDLQETQYF	TGCAGCGCCGACAGGGACCTTCAAGAGACCCAGTACTTC	.	TRBV29-1	TRBJ2-5	TRBD1
CSVEGRVGETQYF	TGCAGCGTTGAAGGCAGGGTTGGAGAGACCCAGTACTTC	.	TRBV29-1	TRBJ2-5	.
CAWSVHGSGDIQYF	TGTGCCTGGAGTGTTCACGGATCCGGGGACATTCAGTACTTC	.	TRBV30	TRBJ2-4	.
CASGTPDTQYF	TGTGCCTCCGGAACCCCAGATACGCAGTATTTT	.	TRBV25-1	TRBJ2-3	.
CASSPPWGGLNTEAFF	TGTGCCAGCAGTCCCCCCTGGGGAGGGCTTAACACTGAAGCTTTCTTT	.	TRBV27	TRBJ1-1	.
CAWSVGSTEAFF	TGTGCCTGGAGTGTGGGGAGCACTGAAGCTTTCTTT	few	TRBV30	TRBJ1-1	.
CAWSSGTGLYEQYF	TGTGCCTGGAGTTCCGGGACAGGGCTGTACGAGCAGTACTTC	.	TRBV30	TRBJ2-7	TRBD1
CASSSTDYRETQYF	TGTGCCAGCAGTTCTACGGACTATCGGGAGACCCAGTACTTC	.	TRBV28	TRBJ2-5	.
CAIRTDRDSLPRAFF	TGTGCCATCAGAACTGACCGGGACAGCCTTCCGAGAGCTTTCTTT	.	TRBV10-3	TRBJ1-1	TRBD1
CASSQDRIGGNSPLHF	TGCGCCAGCAGCCAAGACAGGATCGGCGGTAATTCACCCCTCCACTTT	few	TRBV4-3	TRBJ1-6	.
CASSPGSSGNTIYF	TGTGCCAGCAGCCCTGGGAGCTCTGGAAACACCATATATTTT	.	TRBV5-6	TRBJ1-3	.
CSVLTGTVSEQYF	TGCAGCGTCTTGACCGGGACAGTATCCGAGCAGTACTTC	few	TRBV29-1	TRBJ2-7	TRBD1
CASLKTQGSGGTQYF	TGTGCCAGCTTGAAAACCCAGGGTAGCGGTGGGACCCAGTACTTC	.	TRBV2	TRBJ2-5	.
CASSLASGGADTQYF	TGTGCCAGCAGCTTGGCTAGCGGGGGGGCGGATACGCAGTATTTT	.	TRBV5-6	TRBJ2-3	TRBD2
CSVLNLGEKLFF	TGCAGCGTTTTAAACCTAGGGGAAAAACTGTTTTTT	.	TRBV29-1	TRBJ1-4	.
CAWSVAGNTEAFF	TGTGCCTGGAGTGTTGCAGGGAACACTGAAGCTTTCTTT	once	TRBV30	TRBJ1-1	.
CATSPDPSSYNEQFF	TGTGCCACCTCCCCCGACCCCTCCTCCTACAATGAGCAGTTCTTC	.	TRBV15	TRBJ2-1	.
CSVEDRVDEQYF	TGCAGCGTTGAGGACAGGGTGGACGAGCAGTACTTC	few	TRBV29-1	TRBJ2-7	TRBD1
CASSAPGQLIGIQYF	TGTGCCAGCAGCGCCCCGGGACAGCTCATCGGCATTCAGTACTTC	few	TRBV7-9	TRBJ2-4	TRBD1
CASSESYLVNEQFF	TGTGCCAGCAGTGAAAGTTACCTAGTCAATGAGCAGTTCTTC	few	TRBV6-1	TRBJ2-1	.
CASSQSPNKEAFF	TGTGCCAGCAGCCAATCGCCGAACAAAGAAGCTTTCTTT	.	TRBV16	TRBJ1-1	.
CSADRDGYYGYTF	TGCAGCGCGGATAGAGACGGGTACTATGGCTACACCTTC	.	TRBV29-1	TRBJ1-2	.
CASSLGLEETQYF	TGTGCCAGCAGCTTAGGGCTGGAAGAGACCCAGTACTTC	few	TRBV7-9	TRBJ2-5	.
CASSLLNEQFF	TGTGCCAGCAGTTTGCTCAATGAGCAGTTCTTC	.	TRBV27	TRBJ2-1	.
CSVDRGKPEAFF	TGCAGCGTTGATCGGGGAAAACCTGAAGCTTTCTTT	.	TRBV29-1	TRBJ1-1	.
CASSQGQGARQPQHF	TGCGCCAGCAGCCAAGGGCAGGGGGCAAGACAGCCCCAGCATTTT	.	TRBV4-1	TRBJ1-5	TRBD1
CASSTGTVTYEQYF	TGCGCCAGCAGCACCGGGACGGTAACCTACGAGCAGTACTTC	.	TRBV5-1	TRBJ2-7	.
CATSHYHEGADVAFF	TGTGCCACCAGCCACTACCATGAGGGCGCGGATGTAGCTTTCTTT	.	TRBV15	TRBJ1-1	.
CASSLGSSGGSYNEQFF	TGTGCCAGCAGCTTAGGCTCGAGCGGGGGCTCCTACAATGAGCAGTTCTTC	.	TRBV13	TRBJ2-1	TRBD2
CAWSPTSYEQYF	TGTGCCTGGAGCCCGACAAGTTACGAGCAGTACTTC	.	TRBV30	TRBJ2-7	.
CSVDPGQSNEKLFF	TGCAGCGTTGACCCGGGACAGTCTAATGAAAAACTGTTTTTT	.	TRBV29-1	TRBJ1-4	TRBD1
CATLEAFF	TGTGCCACCCTCGAAGCTTTCTTT	few	TRBV2	TRBJ1-1	.
CASSLGDFEDTQYF	TGTGCCAGCAGCTTGGGGGACTTCGAAGATACGCAGTATTTT	.	TRBV5-4	TRBJ2-3	.
CSVEDGATDTQYF	TGCAGCGTTGAAGATGGGGCTACAGATACGCAGTATTTT	few	TRBV29-1	TRBJ2-3	.
CASSPIMSRGLTEAFF	TGTGCCAGCAGTCCAATCATGAGTAGGGGGCTTACTGAAGCTTTCTTT	.	TRBV27	TRBJ1-1	TRBD1